Below, 26 T cell receptor beta chains from the same sample are listed, as sequenced in a study of OX40 agonist ivuxolimab in advanced cancers. The protocol was immunoSEQ multiplex PCR, while the TCRdb copy is restricted to in-frame clones and leaves out a portion. The data hold 50,000 to 60,000 clones, with roughly 77% observed a single time. The specimen was CD4+ or CD8+ T cells sorted from blood, collected in a trial of the OX40 agonist ivuxolimab. Receptors originate from an adult with an advanced solid tumor such as melanoma, head and neck, liver or kidney cancer.

V is TRBV9 and J is TRBJ2-3, with 9 bases that match TRBD2. Germline CDR1 SGDLS, CDR2 YYNGEE. The CDR3 contains 15 residues. After removal of 2 bases from V and 6 bases from J, the junction contained 7 bases not matched to a gene. CDR3: CASSVFDLAGDTQYF. The CDR3 region has the DNA TGTGCCAGCAGCGTGTTCGATCTAGCGGGGGATACGCAGTATTTT.

The table lists this clone with a count of one. This chain connects TRBV5-6 to TRBJ2-1; 9 bases fit TRBD1. The CDR3 runs 17 residues. V was pared by 4 bases and J by 7 bases, with 15 bases of the junction left unmatched. The germline CDR1 and CDR2 sequences are SGHDT and YYEEEE. CDR3 bases: TGTGCCAGCAGCCGCCTCATTTACGGGACAGGGCAAAATGAGCAGTTCTTC. This codes for CASSRLIYGTGQNEQFF.

This chain joins TRBV6-5 and TRBJ1-2; the D gene is possibly TRBD1 (6 bases). The CDR3 runs to 14 residues. The germline gives CDR1 MNHEY, CDR2 SVGAGI. V was pared by 2 bases and J by 4 bases, with 11 bases between. The CDR3 DNA reads as TGTGCCAGCAGTTACGGCGCCAGGGGCTATGGCTACACCTTC. It encodes CASSYGARGYGYTF.

This chain connects TRBV20-1 to TRBJ1-4; D remains ambiguous. The germline V gene encodes CDR1 DFQATT and CDR2 SNEGSKA (reference sequence). The CDR3 consists of 11 residues. The V end lost 3 bases, the J end lost 8 bases, and 7 bases lay between the germline ends. The CDR3 region is CSARFREKLFF. Written as DNA, the CDR3 is TGCAGTGCTAGGTTTAGAGAAAAACTGTTTTTT.

The J gene is TRBJ2-3, the V gene TRBV19; 15 bases agree with TRBD2. The germline V gene has CDR1 LNHDA and CDR2 SQIVND (reference sequence). The CDR3 is 19 amino acids. V shed 5 bases and J 2 bases; nucleotides not matched to a gene: 11. CDR3 region: CASSPEGLAGGRNTDTQYF. DNA of the CDR3: TGTGCCAGTAGTCCCGAGGGACTAGCGGGAGGACGAAACACAGATACGCAGTATTTT.

The chain employs TRBV7-3 and TRBJ1-5; the match to TRBD1 covers 8 bases. J was trimmed by 5 bases and V by 2 bases; bases with no gene match: 5. The germline V gene has CDR1 SGHTA and CDR2 FQGTGA. The CDR3 has 15 amino acids. The CDR3 DNA follows: TGTGCCAGCAGCTTACTTCCCAGGGGGCATCAGCCCCAGCATTTT. Translating gives CASSLLPRGHQPQHF.

The chain couples TRBV9 to TRBJ1-4; D unclear. Trimming cost V 2 bases and J 6 bases, with 11 bases left between them. CDR1 is SGDLS, CDR2 YYNGEE, per germline. The CDR3 is made up of 14 amino acids. The CDR3 nucleotides read TGTGCCAGCAGCGTTGGTAATGCGGATGAAAAACTGTTTTTT. This sequence encodes CASSVGNADEKLFF.

CDR3 in amino acids: CASSARVATEAFF. The DNA for the CDR3 is TGTGCCAGTAGTGCCAGGGTGGCCACTGAAGCTTTCTTT. V is TRBV19 and J is TRBJ1-1; TRBD1 might be the D (5 bases). CDR1 LNHDA and CDR2 SQIVND come from the germline V gene (reference sequence). The V gene lost 5 bases and the J gene lost 4 bases, with 11 bases spanning the gap. This CDR3 spans 13 amino acids.

The genes are TRBV30 and TRBJ2-2; D is undetermined. Germline CDR1 and CDR2: GTSNPN and SVGIG (reference sequence). V lost 0 bases, J lost 5 bases, and 13 bases lay in between. CDR3 length: 15 amino acids. The CDR3 sequence is CAWSVLGLGTGELFF. The DNA for the CDR3 is TGTGCCTGGAGTGTACTGGGGTTGGGGACCGGGGAGCTGTTTTTT.

CDR3 bases: TGTGCCAGCAGGGACAGGTTGGGTGTCTACGAGCAGTACTTC. Translation: CASRDRLGVYEQYF. The rearrangement uses TRBV6-1 and TRBJ2-7, with 7 bases lining up with TRBD1. Germline V gives CDR1 MNHNS, CDR2 SASEGT. This CDR3 is 14 amino acids long. V shed 6 bases, J shed 3 bases, and the junction held 8 bases outside the gene matches.

CDR3 region: CASSKLAGDETQYF. CDR3 DNA sequence: TGTGCCAGCAGTAAACTAGCGGGGGACGAGACCCAGTACTTC. V gene TRBV6-6 combines with J gene TRBJ2-5, with TRBD2 identical over 11 bases. From germline, CDR1 is MNHNY and CDR2 SVGAGI (reference sequence). Unmatched junction bases numbered 4, after V lost 5 bases and J lost 5 bases. The CDR3 contains 14 residues.

The CDR3 nucleotides are TGTGCCAGCAGTAATCCTCCTCTTAGGTCGGCTGGCTACACCTTC. This encodes CASSNPPLRSAGYTF. J is TRBJ1-2 and V is TRBV2; D not resolved. Germline loops: CDR1 SNHLY, CDR2 FYNNEI. The length of the CDR3 is 15 residues. V gave up 5 bases and J gave up 7 bases, with 20 bases separating them. Drawing the rest from reference TRBV2 and TRBJ1-2, the complete variable domain is EPEVTQTPSHQVTQMGQEVILRCVPISNHLYFYWYRQILGQKVEFLVSFYNNEISEKSEIFDDQFSVERPDGSNFTLKIRSTKLEDSAMYFCASSNPPLRSAGYTFGSGTRLTVV.

V and J are TRBV5-1 and TRBJ2-2; TRBD2 agrees at 7 bases. This CDR3 is built from 16 residues. Per the germline V gene, CDR1 is SGHRS and CDR2 is YFSETQ. V was clipped by 0 bases and J by 7 bases; unmatched bases: 9. CDR3 residues: CASSLELATMGGELFF. CDR3 bases: TGCGCCAGCAGCTTGGAACTAGCGACGATGGGCGGGGAGCTGTTTTTT.

J is TRBJ2-7 and V is TRBV7-9; D is perhaps TRBD1 (6 bases). The CDR3 loop spans 15 amino acids. Looked up from germline, CDR1 is SEHNR and CDR2 is FQNEAQ (reference sequence). The V and J ends lost 2 bases and 1 base respectively, with 12 bases between them. This CDR3 is CASSLRETGSYEQYF. The CDR3 DNA reads as TGTGCCAGCAGCTTAAGGGAGACAGGTTCCTACGAGCAGTACTTC.

This clone was detected a few times. The chain has TRBV6-5 and TRBJ2-3; D is undetermined. Germline assignment: CDR1 MNHEY and CDR2 SVGAGI. This CDR3 comprises 14 residues. The V end was cut by 5 bases, the J end by 2 bases, with 11 bases between. CDR3 nucleotides: TGTGCCAGCAGTCCCAGGCAACCCACAGATACGCAGTATTTT. Translation gives CASSPRQPTDTQYF.

This clone was seen only once. The chain joins TRBV6-1 to TRBJ2-2, with 11 nucleotides matching TRBD1. This CDR3 comprises 19 residues. Per germline, CDR1 MNHNS and CDR2 SASEGT. Losses at the gene ends were 3 bases for V and 6 bases for J; bases not matched to a gene: 15. The CDR3 DNA is TGTGCCAGCAGTGACCCGGGACAGGGGGGCTACAATGCAGCCGGGGAGCTGTTTTTT. As protein: CASSDPGQGGYNAAGELFF.

The V call is TRBV7-3, the J call TRBJ2-1, with unresolved D. Trimming cost V 2 bases and J 0 bases, with 5 bases left between them. The CDR3 consists of 14 residues. Germline-derived CDR1 and CDR2 are SGHTA and FQGTGA. In DNA form, the CDR3 reads TGTGCCAGCAGCTTATCCAGCTCCTACAATGAGCAGTTCTTC. Encoded protein: CASSLSSSYNEQFF. Complete variable domain (other parts from reference TRBV7-3 and TRBJ2-1): GAGVSQTPSNKVTEKGKYVELRCDPISGHTALYWYRQSLGQGPEFLIYFQGTGAADDSGLPNDRFFAVRPEGSVSTLKIQRTERGDSAVYLCASSLSSSYNEQFFGPGTRLTVL.

The genes are TRBV18 and TRBJ2-7, with D maybe TRBD1 (5 bases). The V and J ends lost 3 bases and 5 bases respectively, with 14 bases between them. Germline values: CDR1 KGHSH, CDR2 LQKENI. CDR3 length: 14 amino acids. DNA of the CDR3: TGTGCCAGCTCACCGCAGGGCTTGTGGAACGAGCAGTACTTC. It is translated as CASSPQGLWNEQYF.

The chain is built from TRBV7-6 and TRBJ2-7; 7 positions match TRBD2. V gave up 0 bases and J gave up 3 bases; unmatched junction bases: 8. Germline CDR1 reads SGHVS; CDR2 reads FNYEAQ. This CDR3 region has 16 residues. In DNA, the CDR3 is TGTGCCAGCAGCTTAGCGCCTTCAGCGGGAATCTACGAGCAGTACTTC. Residues: CASSLAPSAGIYEQYF.

The chain employs TRBV19 and TRBJ1-1; D is perhaps TRBD1 (5 bases). CDR3 length equals 16 residues. Germline CDR1 LNHDA, CDR2 SQIVND (reference sequence). Deletions cut 6 bases from V and 4 bases from J, with 21 bases between. The DNA for the CDR3 is TGTGCCAGTAGCACCTCCTGGGGCTTTGGGAGCACTGAAGCTTTCTTT. Protein sequence: CASSTSWGFGSTEAFF.

This clone came up once. V is TRBV15 and J is TRBJ2-1; TRBD2 matches 7 bases. The CDR3 runs 17 residues. Losses at the gene ends were 3 bases for V and 7 bases for J; bases not matched to a gene: 15. Germline CDR1 and CDR2: LNHNV and YYDKDF (reference sequence). DNA of the CDR3: TGTGCCACCAGCAGCTCGCTACGTGGGAGGGCCGCGAATGAGCAGTTCTTC. Its translation is CATSSSLRGRAANEQFF.

This chain connects TRBV19 to TRBJ1-1; D ambiguous. The germline V gene has CDR1 LNHDA and CDR2 SQIVND (reference sequence). The V gene lost 5 bases and the J gene lost 4 bases, with 8 bases spanning the gap. This CDR3 is built from 12 residues. The CDR3 reads CASSPQSTEAFF. The CDR3 DNA follows: TGTGCCAGTAGTCCCCAGAGCACTGAAGCTTTCTTT.

This clone has only one observation. In DNA, the CDR3 is TGTGCCAGTAGTCAAGACAGGGGTTGGACTGAAGCTTTCTTT. Protein sequence: CASSQDRGWTEAFF. The chain links TRBV19 to TRBJ1-1; 8 bases are a match to TRBD1. There are 14 residues in the CDR3. Germline trimming cut 5 bases from V and 5 bases from J; bases unmatched to any gene: 7. Germline assignment: CDR1 LNHDA and CDR2 SQIVND (reference sequence). The complete variable domain, with remaining parts taken from reference TRBV19 and TRBJ1-1, reads DGGITQSPKYLFRKEGQNVTLSCEQNLNHDAMYWYRQDPGQGLRLIYYSQIVNDFQKGDIAEGYSVSREKKESFPLTVTSAQKNPTAFYLCASSQDRGWTEAFFGQGTRLTVV.

The chain has TRBV6-5 and TRBJ2-5; possible D gene TRBD1, 6 bases. The CDR3 is 14 residues long. Trimming took off 6 bases at V and 1 base at J, with 12 bases between the two ends. Germline V lookup: CDR1 MNHEY, CDR2 SVGAGI. The CDR3 nucleotides are TGTGCCAGCAGCTCAACAGGGTCCCAAGAGACCCAGTACTTC. Residues: CASSSTGSQETQYF.

The chain uses TRBV14 and TRBJ2-1; D remains ambiguous. The V end was cut by 3 bases, the J end by 12 bases, with 6 bases between. Germline values: CDR1 SGHDN, CDR2 FVKESK. The CDR3 is made up of 10 amino acids. The CDR3 DNA reads TGTGCCAGCAGCCAGTTAGGGCAGTTCTTC. It yields the protein CASSQLGQFF.

V gene TRBV4-1 combines with J gene TRBJ2-5; D is unclear. From germline, CDR1 is MGHRA and CDR2 YSYEKL. This CDR3 has 14 amino acids. V dropped 2 bases and J dropped 3 bases, with 10 bases sitting between them. The CDR3 nucleotides are TGCGCCAGCAGCCAAAAAGGCTGGGAAGAGACCCAGTACTTC. Translating gives CASSQKGWEETQYF.